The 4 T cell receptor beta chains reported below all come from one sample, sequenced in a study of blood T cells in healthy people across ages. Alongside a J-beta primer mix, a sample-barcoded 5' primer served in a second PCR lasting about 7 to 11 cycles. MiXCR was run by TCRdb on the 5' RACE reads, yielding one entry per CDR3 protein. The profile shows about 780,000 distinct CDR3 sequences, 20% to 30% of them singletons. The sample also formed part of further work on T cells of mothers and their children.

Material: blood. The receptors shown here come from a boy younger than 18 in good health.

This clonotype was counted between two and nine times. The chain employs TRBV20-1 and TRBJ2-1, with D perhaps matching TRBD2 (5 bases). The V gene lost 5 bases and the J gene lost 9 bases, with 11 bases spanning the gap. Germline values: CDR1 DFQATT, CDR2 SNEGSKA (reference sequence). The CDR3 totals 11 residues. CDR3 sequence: CSADDGGEQFF. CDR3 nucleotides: TGCAGTGCTGATGACGGAGGTGAGCAGTTCTTC.

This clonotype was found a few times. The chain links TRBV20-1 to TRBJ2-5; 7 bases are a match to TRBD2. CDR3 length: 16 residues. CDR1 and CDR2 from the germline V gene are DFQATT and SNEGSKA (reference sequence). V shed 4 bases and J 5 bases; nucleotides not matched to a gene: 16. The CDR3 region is CSATSWGGSGPETQYF. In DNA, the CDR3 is TGCAGTGCTACATCATGGGGGGGATCGGGGCCGGAGACCCAGTACTTC.

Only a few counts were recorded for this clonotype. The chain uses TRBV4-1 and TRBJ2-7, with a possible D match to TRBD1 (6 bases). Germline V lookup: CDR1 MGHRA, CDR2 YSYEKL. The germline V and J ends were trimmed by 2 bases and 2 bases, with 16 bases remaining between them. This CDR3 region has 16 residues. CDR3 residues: CASSQTRTAWAYEQYF. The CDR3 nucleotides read TGCGCCAGCAGCCAAACCCGGACAGCTTGGGCCTACGAGCAGTACTTC.

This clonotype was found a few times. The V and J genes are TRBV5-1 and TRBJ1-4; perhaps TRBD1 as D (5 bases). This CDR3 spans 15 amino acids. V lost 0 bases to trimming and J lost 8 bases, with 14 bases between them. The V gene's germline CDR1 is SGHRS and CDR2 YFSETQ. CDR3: CASSLAGTPGEKLFF. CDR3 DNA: TGCGCCAGCAGCTTGGCCGGGACCCCGGGCGAAAAACTGTTTTTT.